The sequence of this T cell receptor (beta chain) was determined in a study of response to subunit inactivated influenza vaccine. This clonotype turned up a few times. The CDR3 extends over 14 amino acids. The ends lost 7 bases at V and 3 bases at J; junction bases unmatched: 7. TCRdb re-called the RT-PCR reads with MiXCR, one entry per CDR3 protein. Among about 540,000 distinct CDR3 sequences listed, roughly 25% were seen once. The same data also contributed to another study, on T cells expressing NK-cell markers. That source notes: Making the TCR beta cDNA relied on 5'RACE template switching with UMIs.

V and J are TRBV12-3 or TRBV12-4 and TRBJ1-2, with 8 positions matching TRBD1. This receptor was obtained from a man aged 50 or older who received an inactivated influenza vaccine. The sequenced sample was CD4+ T cells sorted from PBMCs, obtained 11 to 12 days after vaccination. CDR3 in amino acids: CASTPIQGDYGYTF. The CDR3 coding sequence is TGTGCCAGCACCCCGATACAGGGGGACTATGGCTACACCTTC.